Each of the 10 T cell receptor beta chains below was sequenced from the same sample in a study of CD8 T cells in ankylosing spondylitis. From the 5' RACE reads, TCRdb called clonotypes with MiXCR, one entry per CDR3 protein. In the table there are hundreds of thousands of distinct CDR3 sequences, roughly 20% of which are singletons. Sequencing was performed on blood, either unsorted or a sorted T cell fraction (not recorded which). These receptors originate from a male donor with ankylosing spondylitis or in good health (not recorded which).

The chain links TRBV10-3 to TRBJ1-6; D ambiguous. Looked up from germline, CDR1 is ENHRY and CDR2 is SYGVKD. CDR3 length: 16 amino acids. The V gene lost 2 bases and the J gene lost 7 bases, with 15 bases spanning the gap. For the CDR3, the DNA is TGTGCCATCAGTGAGGGATTGCGGACCGGGAATTCACCCCTCCACTTT. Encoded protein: CAISEGLRTGNSPLHF.

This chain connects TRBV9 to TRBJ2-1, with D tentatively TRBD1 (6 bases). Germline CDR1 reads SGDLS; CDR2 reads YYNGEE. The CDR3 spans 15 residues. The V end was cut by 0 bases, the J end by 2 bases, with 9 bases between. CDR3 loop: CASSVEGDTYNEQFF. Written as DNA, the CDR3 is TGTGCCAGCAGCGTAGAAGGGGACACCTACAATGAGCAGTTCTTC.

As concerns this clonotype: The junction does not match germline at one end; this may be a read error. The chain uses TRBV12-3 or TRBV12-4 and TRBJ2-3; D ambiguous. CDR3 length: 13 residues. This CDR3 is CASRLGSTDTQYF. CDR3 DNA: TGTGCCAGCAGGTTAGGGTCCACAGATACGCAGTATTTT.

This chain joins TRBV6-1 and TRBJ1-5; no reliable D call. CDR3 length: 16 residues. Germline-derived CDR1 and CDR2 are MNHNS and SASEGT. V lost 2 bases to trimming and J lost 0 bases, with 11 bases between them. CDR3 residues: CASSESRAYSNQPQHF. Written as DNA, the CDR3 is TGTGCCAGCAGTGAATCCAGAGCTTATAGCAATCAGCCCCAGCATTTT.

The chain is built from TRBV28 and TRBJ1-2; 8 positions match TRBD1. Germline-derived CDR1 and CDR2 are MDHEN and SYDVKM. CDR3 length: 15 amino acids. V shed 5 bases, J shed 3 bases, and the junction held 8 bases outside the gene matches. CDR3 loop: CASSQRTGPDYGYTF. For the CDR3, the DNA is TGTGCCAGCAGTCAGCGGACAGGGCCCGACTATGGCTACACCTTC.

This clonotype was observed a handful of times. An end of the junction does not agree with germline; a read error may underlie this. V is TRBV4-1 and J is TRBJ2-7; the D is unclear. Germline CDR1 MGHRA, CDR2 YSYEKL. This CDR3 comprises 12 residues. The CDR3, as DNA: TGCGCCAGCAGCCAAGGCAATTTACCCCCTTCCTTC. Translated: CASSQGNLPPSF.

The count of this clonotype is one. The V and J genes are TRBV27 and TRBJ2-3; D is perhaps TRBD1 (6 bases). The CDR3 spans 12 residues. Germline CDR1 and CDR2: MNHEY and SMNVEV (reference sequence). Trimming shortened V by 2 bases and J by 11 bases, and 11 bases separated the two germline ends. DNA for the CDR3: TGTGCCAGCAGTTTAACCCGGGACAAGCAGTATTTT. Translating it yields CASSLTRDKQYF.

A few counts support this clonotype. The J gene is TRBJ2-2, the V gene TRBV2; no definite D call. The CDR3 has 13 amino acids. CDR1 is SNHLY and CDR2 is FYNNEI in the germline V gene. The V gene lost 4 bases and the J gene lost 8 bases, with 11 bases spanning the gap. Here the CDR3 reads CASSVLREGELFF. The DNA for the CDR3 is TGTGCCAGCAGTGTACTCCGTGAGGGGGAGCTGTTTTTT.

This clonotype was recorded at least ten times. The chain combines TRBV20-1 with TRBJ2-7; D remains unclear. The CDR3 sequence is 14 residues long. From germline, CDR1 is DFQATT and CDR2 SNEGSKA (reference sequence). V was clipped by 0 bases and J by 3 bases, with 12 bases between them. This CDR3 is CSARDRAAFYEQYF. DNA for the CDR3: TGCAGTGCTAGAGATCGGGCAGCCTTCTACGAGCAGTACTTC.

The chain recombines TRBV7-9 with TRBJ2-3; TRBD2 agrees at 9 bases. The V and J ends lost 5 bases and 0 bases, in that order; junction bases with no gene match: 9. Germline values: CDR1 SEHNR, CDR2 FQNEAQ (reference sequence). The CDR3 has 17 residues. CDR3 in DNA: TGTGCCAGCAGCCCGGCGGGGGGGGGATCTAGCACAGATACGCAGTATTTT. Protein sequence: CASSPAGGGSSTDTQYF.